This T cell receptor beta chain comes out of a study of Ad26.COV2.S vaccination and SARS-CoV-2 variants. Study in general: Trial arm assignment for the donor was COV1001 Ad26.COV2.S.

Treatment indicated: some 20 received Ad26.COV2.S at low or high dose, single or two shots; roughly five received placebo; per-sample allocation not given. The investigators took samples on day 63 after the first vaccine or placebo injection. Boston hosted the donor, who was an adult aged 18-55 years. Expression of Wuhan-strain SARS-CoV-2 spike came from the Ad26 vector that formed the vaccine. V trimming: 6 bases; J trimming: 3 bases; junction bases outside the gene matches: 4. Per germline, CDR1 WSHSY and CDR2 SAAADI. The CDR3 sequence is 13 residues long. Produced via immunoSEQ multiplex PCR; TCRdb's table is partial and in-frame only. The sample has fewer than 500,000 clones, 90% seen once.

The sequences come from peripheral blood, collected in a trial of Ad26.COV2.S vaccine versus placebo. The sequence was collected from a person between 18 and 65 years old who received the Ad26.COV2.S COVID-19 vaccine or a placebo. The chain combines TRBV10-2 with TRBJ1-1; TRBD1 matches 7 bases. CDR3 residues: CASRPGQDTEAFF. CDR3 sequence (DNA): TGCGCCAGCAGGCCTGGACAGGACACTGAAGCTTTCTTT.